The rows below give T cell receptor beta chains drawn from one sample of a study of breast tumors, draining lymph nodes, adjacent tissues. TCRdb re-called the multiplex PCR reads through MiXCR, storing one row per CDR3 protein. The sample carries tens of thousands of distinct CDR3 sequences, 20% to 25% recorded once. Sequenced material: breast tumor tissue. Receptor source: a female donor with breast cancer. Some clones in this sample may be carry-over from other donors' samples. CDR3s leave out the opening cysteine and the closing phenylalanine or tryptophan. Size is stated for part of the rows, as once, few or many counts, or as a class when the clone is expanded.

TRBV2	many	TRBJ1-2	ASSYTGDIYGYT
TRBV6-5	.	TRBJ2-7	ASSYSTLGAETYEQY
TRBV3-1	few	TRBJ1-5	ASSQGEQGMGQPQH
TRBV5-6	many	TRBJ2-7	ASSTDSYEQY
TRBV30	many	TRBJ2-2	AWSETREENTGELF
TRBV7-9	many	TRBJ2-7	ASSDPTSGSNEQY
TRBV28	few	TRBJ1-4	ASSRTGAATNEKLF
TRBV6-1	many	TRBJ1-3	ASSTGLTGNTIY
TRBV7-9	many	TRBJ1-2	ASSFGGQAYGYT
TRBV13	many	TRBJ2-7	ASSLRGGGVYEQY
TRBV2	many	TRBJ2-7	ASSGGSSYEQY
TRBV18	.	TRBJ2-5	ASSLLGQPGETQY
TRBV5-1	many	TRBJ2-1	ASSVSSGSYNEQF
TRBV9	many	TRBJ2-3	ASSVSGRSTDTQY
TRBV15	many	TRBJ2-1	ATSSKSQWTSYNEQF
TRBV6-6	many	TRBJ1-2	ASSLTLDRTYGYT
TRBV6-5	many	TRBJ1-5	ASSRDARNQPQH
TRBV19	many	TRBJ1-6	ASSMGKTINSPLH
TRBV18	many	TRBJ2-7	ASSPGTGGSGEQY
TRBV27	many	TRBJ1-6	ASSKRDRGNNSPLH
TRBV18	many	TRBJ1-2	ASSPPGAGANYGYT
TRBV12-3/TRBV12-4	many	TRBJ1-2	ASSFGNNYGYT
TRBV20-1	.	TRBJ2-7	SARERTSGIGYEQY
TRBV7-8	many	TRBJ1-2	ASSLASPGPLTNYGYT
TRBV24-1	medium-sized	TRBJ2-3	ATSARTGESSNTQY
TRBV3-1	many	TRBJ2-5	ASSPSGPGNQETQY